One and the same sample provided the 21 T cell receptor beta chains below, sequenced in a study of blood T cell repertoires in COVID-19. Produced via immunoSEQ multiplex PCR; TCRdb's table is partial and in-frame only. The sample shows under 45,000 clones, around 83% of them seen only once. Sample: peripheral blood. These receptors all stem from an elderly woman with active or convalescent COVID-19.

The chain links TRBV5-8 to TRBJ1-5; tentative D call: TRBD1 (5 bases). V lost 4 bases and J 7 bases, leaving 18 bases between the germline ends. CDR1 and CDR2 from the germline V gene are SGHTS and YDEGEE. The CDR3 loop spans 15 amino acids. CDR3 sequence: CASSPAGQGRQPQHF. The CDR3, as DNA: TGTGCCAGCAGCCCCGCCGGGCAGGGTCGACAGCCCCAGCATTTT. Based on the CDR3 plus reference TRBV5-8 and TRBJ1-5, the full variable domain is EAGVTQSPTHLIKTRGQQATLRCSPISGHTSVYWYQQALGLGLQFLLWYDEGEERNRGNFPPRFSGRQFPNYSSELNVNALELEDSALYLCASSPAGQGRQPQHFGDGTRLSIL.

The V call is TRBV28, the J call TRBJ1-2; D is undetermined. The CDR3 is 15 amino acids. V was clipped by 2 bases and J by 5 bases, with 15 bases between them. Looked up from germline, CDR1 is MDHEN and CDR2 is SYDVKM. The CDR3 here is CASSLDHRLRYGYTF. In nucleotides, the CDR3 is TGTGCCAGCAGTTTAGACCACCGCCTGAGGTATGGCTACACCTTC.

The chain's CDR3 is CASRREVEAFF. In DNA, the CDR3 is TGTGCCAGCAGGCGGGAAGTTGAAGCTTTCTTT. This chain connects TRBV12-3 or TRBV12-4 to TRBJ1-1; unclear D gene. Trimming took off 6 bases at V and 7 bases at J, with 9 bases between the two ends. The CDR3 has 11 amino acids.

V gene TRBV30 combines with J gene TRBJ1-6; unclear D gene. The CDR3 covers 11 residues. Germline V CDR1 and CDR2: GTSNPN, SVGIG (reference sequence). V lost 5 bases and J lost 4, with 3 bases in between. CDR3 sequence reads: CAWRYNSPLHF. The CDR3 region has the DNA TGTGCCTGGCGTTATAATTCACCCCTCCACTTT.

This clone has a handful of counts. CDR3 coding DNA: TGTGCCAGCAGGGAACAGGGATCAGGCACAGATACGCAGTATTTT. Protein sequence: CASREQGSGTDTQYF. The chain is built from TRBV5-6 and TRBJ2-3, with D maybe TRBD1 (6 bases). V lost 5 bases, J lost 1 base, and 14 bases lay in between. Germline lookup yields CDR1 SGHDT and CDR2 YYEEEE. This CDR3 has 15 amino acids.

The chain combines TRBV6-1 with TRBJ1-2; D not resolved. The CDR3 spans 14 residues. Germline V lookup: CDR1 MNHNS, CDR2 SASEGT. V lost 1 base to trimming and J lost 7 bases, with 13 bases between them. The CDR3 DNA reads as TGTGCCAGCAGTGAAGAGTGGGTGTCGGGTGGCTACACCTTC. This translates into CASSEEWVSGGYTF.

In the case of this clone: A junction boundary mismatches the germline segment, possibly from a read error. J is TRBJ1-6 and V is TRBV27; TRBD1 might be the D (5 bases). The CDR3 length is 14 residues. Per the germline V gene, CDR1 is MNHEY and CDR2 is SMNVEV (reference sequence). CDR3 residues: CANSLGVGGSPLHF. CDR3 nucleotide sequence: TGTGCCAACAGTTTGGGGGTCGGGGGTTCACCCCTCCACTTT.

The chain recombines TRBV3-1 (or the pseudogene TRBV3-2) with TRBJ1-1; D possibly corresponds to TRBD1 (6 bases). CDR3 length: 17 residues. V was clipped by 1 base and J by 1 base, with 16 bases between them. Germline V gene lookup returns CDR1 LGHDT and CDR2 YNNKEL (reference sequence). The CDR3 DNA follows: TGTGCCAGCAGCCAAGTGACAGGCAGTATGAAGAACACTGAAGCTTTCTTT. It encodes CASSQVTGSMKNTEAFF.

This chain links TRBV29-1 with TRBJ2-1; 9 nucleotides match TRBD2. CDR1 SQVTM and CDR2 ANQGSEA come from the germline V gene. The CDR3 is 15 amino acids. V was pared by 3 bases and J by 0 bases, with 3 bases of the junction left unmatched. CDR3 protein: CSVDGGRVSYNEQFF. CDR3 bases: TGCAGCGTTGATGGCGGGAGGGTCTCCTACAATGAGCAGTTCTTC.

Here the CDR3 reads CASSFGQETDTQYF. The CDR3 DNA is TGTGCCAGCAGCTTCGGACAGGAAACGGATACGCAGTATTTT. J is TRBJ2-3 and V is TRBV7-9, with 7 bases aligning to TRBD1. Germline assignment: CDR1 SEHNR and CDR2 FQNEAQ (reference sequence). The CDR3 contains 14 residues. V shed 3 bases and J 6 bases; nucleotides not matched to a gene: 6.

This chain uses TRBV5-1 with TRBJ2-7; possibly TRBD2 for D (5 bases). Germline CDR1 is SGHRS and CDR2 is YFSETQ. V was shortened by 8 bases and J by 6 bases, with 18 bases between the two germline ends. The CDR3 contains 13 residues. CDR3 DNA: TGCGCCAGTGCGACTCGGACTTTTTCCGAGCAGTACTTC. It codes for CASATRTFSEQYF.

CDR3 in amino acids: CAIRIDTTYEQYF. As DNA, the CDR3 is TGTGCCATCAGGATCGACACAACCTACGAGCAGTACTTC. This sequence joins TRBV10-3 and TRBJ2-7; D not certain. The V and J ends lost 6 bases and 2 bases respectively, with 11 bases between them. CDR1 and CDR2 from the germline V gene are ENHRY and SYGVKD. This CDR3 comprises 13 residues.

This clone showed up just once. The J gene is TRBJ2-1, the V gene TRBV29-1, with D maybe TRBD1 (6 bases). The CDR3 spans 15 residues. Germline V lookup: CDR1 SQVTM, CDR2 ANQGSEA. Trimming cost V 1 base and J 0 bases, with 10 bases left between them. CDR3 DNA: TGCAGCGTTGAAGCGGACAGCGGCTCCTACAATGAGCAGTTCTTC. Amino acid sequence: CSVEADSGSYNEQFF.

The chain couples TRBV24-1 to TRBJ1-2, with D possibly matching TRBD1 (6 bases). The CDR3 totals 13 residues. Looked up from germline, CDR1 is KGHDR and CDR2 is SFDVKD. The ends were cut back, 2 bases at V and 8 bases at J, with 11 bases in the middle. The CDR3 bases are TGTGCCACCAGTGATTCGAGGACAGAGGGCTACACCTTC. Residues: CATSDSRTEGYTF.

This clone was picked up one time. This chain joins TRBV30 and TRBJ1-1; D unclear. In germline, CDR1 is GTSNPN, CDR2 SVGIG (reference sequence). V lost 2 bases, J lost 5 bases, and 15 bases lay in between. CDR3 length equals 14 residues. The CDR3 region has the DNA TGTGCCTGGAGTCGGACTCTTCCCGCGACTGAAGCTTTCTTT. Protein sequence: CAWSRTLPATEAFF.

V and J are TRBV5-1 and TRBJ1-2; tentative D call: TRBD1 (5 bases). This CDR3 spans 14 amino acids. Trimming pared 0 bases from V and 3 bases from J, leaving 9 bases between. Germline-derived CDR1 and CDR2 are SGHRS and YFSETQ. For the CDR3, the DNA is TGCGCCAGCAGCTTGGATCAGGGTTACTATGGCTACACCTTC. Encoded protein: CASSLDQGYYGYTF.

This chain links TRBV19 with TRBJ1-2; 8 nucleotides align to TRBD1. Looked up from germline, CDR1 is LNHDA and CDR2 is SQIVND (reference sequence). This CDR3 comprises 14 residues. Trimming removed 4 bases from V and 8 bases from J; junction bases left unmatched: 9. In DNA form, the CDR3 reads TGTGCCAGTAGTACAACTGGGACAGGCGAAGGCTACACCTTC. It yields the protein CASSTTGTGEGYTF.

This chain joins TRBV5-4 and TRBJ2-5; possibly TRBD1 for D (6 bases). V dropped 0 bases and J dropped 1 base, with 7 bases sitting between them. Per the germline V gene, CDR1 is SGHNT and CDR2 is YYREEE (reference sequence). The CDR3 runs 14 residues. As DNA, the CDR3 is TGTGCCAGCAGCTTGGGGACAGTCCAAGAGACCCAGTACTTC. Residues: CASSLGTVQETQYF. Together with reference TRBV5-4 and TRBJ2-5, the CDR3 gives the full variable domain: ETGVTQSPTHLIKTRGQQVTLRCSSQSGHNTVSWYQQALGQGPQFIFQYYREEENGRGNFPPRFSGLQFPNYSSELNVNALELDDSALYLCASSLGTVQETQYFGPGTRLLVL.

In nucleotides, the CDR3 is TGTGCCAGTAGTATCTCGGGACTCGGCTACAATGAGCAGTTCTTC. Translation: CASSISGLGYNEQFF. V and J are TRBV19 and TRBJ2-1; possible D gene TRBD2, 6 bases. Germline lookup yields CDR1 LNHDA and CDR2 SQIVND (reference sequence). The CDR3 consists of 15 residues. V lost 3 bases, J lost 3 bases, and 12 bases lay in between.

The rearrangement uses TRBV5-5 and TRBJ1-1; D unresolved. CDR3 length: 17 amino acids. V lost 1 base and J 4 bases, leaving 20 bases between the germline ends. Germline lookup yields CDR1 SGHKS and CDR2 YYEKEE (reference sequence). The CDR3, as DNA: TGTGCCAGCAGCTTGCGGCCGACGGGAGACTGGGTCACTGAAGCTTTCTTT. Translating gives CASSLRPTGDWVTEAFF.

The chain has TRBV29-1 and TRBJ2-1, with TRBD2 identical over 8 bases. The V and J ends lost 3 bases and 0 bases, in that order; junction bases with no gene match: 4. Germline CDR1 and CDR2: SQVTM and ANQGSEA. CDR3 length: 15 residues. The CDR3 region is CSVELAGPSYNEQFF. The CDR3 bases are TGCAGCGTTGAGTTAGCGGGACCCTCCTACAATGAGCAGTTCTTC.